This T cell receptor (beta chain) was sequenced in a study of PD-L1 blockade in urothelial cancer. Sequenced by immunoSEQ multiplex PCR; TCRdb stores in-frame clones only, minus some. The sample has nearly 45,000 clones, nearly 90% seen once; the top ten hold 25%. Time point noted: pretreatment peripheral blood. Remarks on this clone: Antigen specificity is unknown.

Regarding the study as a whole: Greater 3-week expansion of tumor-associated blood clones was recorded for durable-benefit patients.

The CDR3 is made up of 15 amino acids. Germline lookup yields CDR1 SEHNR and CDR2 FQNEAQ (reference sequence). Trimming took off 1 base at V and 6 bases at J, with 14 bases between the two ends. The chain employs TRBV7-9 and TRBJ2-3, with D perhaps matching TRBD2 (5 bases). The sequences come from PBMCs, collected around atezolizumab (anti-PD-L1) treatment. This clonotype was sampled from a donor at least 40 years old with urothelial cancer. CDR3: CASSLEAGTQDTQYF. As DNA, the CDR3 is TGTGCCAGCAGCTTAGAGGCGGGCACCCAGGATACGCAGTATTTT.